This T cell receptor (beta chain) was identified during a study of breast tumors, draining lymph nodes, adjacent tissues (TCRdb year 2016). In terms of the full investigation: In breast cancer patients, the study compared the TCR beta repertoires of tumor, adjacent nontumor tissue and axillary lymph nodes. In human breast cancer, the study set out to assess how tumor, surrounding tissue and draining lymph node repertoires relate to one another and whether T cells might be exchanged between them. The full study reports these points: T-cell repertoire diversity in tumors was found to be lower than in lymph nodes but higher than in nontumor tissue, and preferential V and J gene usage was observed. The conclusion that tumor T cells originate in lymph nodes was presented as consistent with a hypothesis rather than as directly demonstrated. Tumor and nontumor tissue repertoires were found to be significantly more similar in luminal-like than in basal-like breast cancer. The data were considered consistent with most tumor T cells being derived from the lymph node and subsequently expanding within tumor tissue.

The run used an Illumina HiSeq 2000. TCR beta chain libraries were generated by multiplex PCR amplification. High-throughput sequencing was used to analyze the amplified TCR beta chain products. TCRdb's own reprocessing of the public reads used fastp at Q25 and MiXCR and kept productive beta chains. Rows with one shared CDR3 protein collapse into an entry with the most common genes and DNA. In this sample the table shows some 150,000 distinct CDR3 sequences, approximately 20% of which occur a single time. The leading ten clones occupy around 2.6% of the sample. In this sample, this clonotype turned up many times. Its antigen is not yet known. The input lacks base qualities; no much larger clone sits a single base away. The axillary draining lymph nodes of breast cancer patients were the source of the lymph node samples. Taken from cysteine to phenylalanine, the CDR3 has 14 residues. CDR3 DNA is the only sequence kept; it has 42 bases, read in frame from the first base. V loses 1 base of germline sequence and J loses 1 base, and the interval between the two ends is 8 bases. From the germline V gene, CDR1 is SGHAT and CDR2 is FQNNGV.

Sequenced: axillary lymph node tissue. The chain is encoded by TRBV11-2 joined to TRBJ2-7; a confident D gene designation cannot be given. The receptor's source is a female donor with breast cancer. Some clones in this sample may be carry-over from other donors' samples. In nucleotides, the sequence is TGTGCCAGCAGCTTAGTGGACGATTCCTACGAGCAGTACTTC. Its coded protein is CASSLVDDSYEQYF.